Each of the 12 T cell receptor beta chains below was sequenced from the same sample in a study of cytomegalovirus exposure and HLA in healthy donors. PCR involved 60 Vbeta and 13 Jbeta primers. Clones were sequenced by immunoSEQ multiplex PCR, and TCRdb holds only the in-frame ones, with some missing. The sample gives some 140,000 clones, roughly 60% of which show up once; under 2.5% is in the top ten. Sequences were obtained from PBMCs. Source of these receptors: a woman in her 40s in good health and CMV-seronegative.

V gene TRBV27 combines with J gene TRBJ1-4; D is unclear. CDR1 MNHEY and CDR2 SMNVEV come from the germline V gene (reference sequence). Trimming removed 2 bases from V and 10 bases from J, with 11 bases in between. This CDR3 comprises 13 residues. CDR3 sequence reads: CASSLETAGKLFF. CDR3 in DNA: TGTGCCAGCAGTTTAGAGACCGCAGGAAAACTGTTTTTT.

J is TRBJ1-2 and V is TRBV28; 8 bases are shared with TRBD1. Germline lookup yields CDR1 MDHEN and CDR2 SYDVKM. Trimming at V came to 4 bases and at J to 7 bases, leaving 5 bases not matched to a gene. The CDR3 contains 13 residues. The CDR3 DNA is TGTGCCAGCAGTTCCCCAGGGGGCAGTGGCTACACCTTC. Amino acids: CASSSPGGSGYTF.

This chain uses TRBV6-1 with TRBJ1-3, with D possibly matching TRBD1 (6 bases). In germline, CDR1 is MNHNS, CDR2 SASEGT. V lost 1 base, J lost 7 bases, and 14 bases lay in between. The CDR3 spans 15 residues. CDR3 in amino acids: CASSEEQGFGNTIYF. The DNA for the CDR3 is TGTGCCAGCAGTGAAGAACAGGGTTTTGGGAACACCATATATTTT.

V is TRBV19 and J is TRBJ2-3; no clear D. The germline V gene encodes CDR1 LNHDA and CDR2 SQIVND (reference sequence). V was pared by 6 bases and J by 3 bases, with 7 bases between. The CDR3 is 12 residues long. The CDR3 sequence: CASRGDTDTQYF. The CDR3 DNA reads TGTGCCAGTAGAGGAGATACAGATACGCAGTATTTT.

The gene calls are TRBV27 and TRBJ1-5; D is perhaps TRBD1 (5 bases). Germline V gives CDR1 MNHEY, CDR2 SMNVEV (reference sequence). Trimming removed 2 bases from V and 2 bases from J, with 10 bases in between. The CDR3 length is 15 residues. The CDR3 here is CASSLGGVGNQPQHF. The DNA for the CDR3 is TGTGCCAGCAGTTTAGGGGGGGTCGGCAATCAGCCCCAGCATTTT.

This chain connects TRBV2 to TRBJ2-7; tentative D call: TRBD2 (5 bases). Germline CDR1 and CDR2: SNHLY and FYNNEI. V was shortened by 8 bases and J by 0 bases, with 17 bases between the two germline ends. The CDR3 has 15 amino acids. CDR3 sequence reads: CASGHEITSSYEQYF. In DNA form, the CDR3 reads TGTGCCAGCGGTCACGAGATCACTAGCTCCTACGAGCAGTACTTC.

The CDR3 region has the DNA TGTGCCAGCAGTGGCCGGGACAGGGGATTCACTGAAGCTTTCTTT. Encoded protein: CASSGRDRGFTEAFF. The chain carries TRBV28 and TRBJ1-1; 10 bases line up with TRBD1. J lost 4 bases, V lost 5 bases, and 7 bases had no gene match. The CDR3 totals 15 residues. CDR1 is MDHEN and CDR2 is SYDVKM in the germline V gene.

The rearrangement uses TRBV6-1 and TRBJ2-3; possibly TRBD2 for D (6 bases). Germline CDR1 is MNHNS and CDR2 is SASEGT. V lost 5 bases and J 0 bases, leaving 12 bases between the germline ends. The CDR3 has 15 residues. In nucleotides, the CDR3 is TGTGCCAGCAGTCGACTCGGGACTAGCACAGATACGCAGTATTTT. Its protein is CASSRLGTSTDTQYF.

The chain combines TRBV4-3 with TRBJ1-4; D not resolved. The V end was cut by 0 bases, the J end by 2 bases, with 10 bases between. The germline gives CDR1 LGHNA, CDR2 YSLEER. CDR3 size: 16 residues. DNA for the CDR3: TGCGCCAGCAGCCAAGATCCGGTAGCCACTAATGAAAAACTGTTTTTT. It encodes CASSQDPVATNEKLFF.

This clone was picked up a small number of times. The J gene is TRBJ1-2, the V gene TRBV6-1; D possibly corresponds to TRBD1 (5 bases). CDR3 length: 15 amino acids. V lost 3 bases and J 1 base, leaving 12 bases between the germline ends. Germline V gives CDR1 MNHNS, CDR2 SASEGT. CDR3 region: CASSDQPQGNYGYTF. In DNA form, the CDR3 reads TGTGCCAGCAGTGATCAACCCCAGGGTAACTATGGCTACACCTTC.

Here the CDR3 reads CASRTTSGADTQYF. In DNA form, the CDR3 reads TGTGCCAGCAGGACGACTAGCGGCGCAGATACGCAGTATTTT. The gene calls are TRBV2 and TRBJ2-3; 9 bases are shared with TRBD2. Germline CDR1 is SNHLY and CDR2 is FYNNEI. Unmatched junction bases numbered 5, after V lost 6 bases and J lost 4 bases. The CDR3 is 14 residues long.

This chain uses TRBV27 with TRBJ1-2; no firm D call. With 5 bases removed from V and 2 bases from J, the gap between germline ends came to 9 bases. The CDR3 is 13 residues long. The germline gives CDR1 MNHEY, CDR2 SMNVEV (reference sequence). The CDR3 DNA reads TGTGCCAGCAGTGCCTCCAGAAACTATGGCTACACCTTC. Its translation: CASSASRNYGYTF.